The clone carrying this TCR beta chain was detected a few times. These data come from a study of T cells in Graves' hyperthyroidism and ophthalmopathy. In the study overall: Peripheral blood samples were taken at initial diagnosis, prior to any treatment.

RNA transcripts served as the template for amplifying TCR beta CDR3 regions. The HTBI primer set drove a first-round RT-PCR of the TCR CDR3. Each CDR3 protein is one row after TCRdb ran MiXCR on the multiplex PCR reads. The sample includes roughly 500,000 distinct CDR3 sequences, approximately 16% of them seen just once. Fresh peripheral blood, about 9.6 ml, yielded the PBMCs. With V trimmed by 3 bases and J by 8 bases, 11 bases remained unmatched. The CDR3 has 17 amino acids. V gene TRBV12-3 or TRBV12-4 combines with J gene TRBJ2-1; 12 bases map to TRBD2. The clonotype comes from a woman aged 25 to 39 with Graves' ophthalmopathy. Sequencing was carried out using blood. The CDR3 loop reads CASSLLAGGPSNDEQFF. CDR3 coding DNA: TGTGCCAGCAGTTTGCTAGCGGGAGGGCCCTCCAACGATGAGCAGTTCTTC.